Below are 20 T cell receptor beta chains sequenced from a single sample in a study of blood T cells in healthy people across ages. Combining a sample-barcoded 5' primer with a J-beta primer mix, a second PCR ran for roughly 7 to 12 cycles. TCRdb analysed the 5' RACE reads with MiXCR anew, one entry per CDR3 protein. The sample gives 1.5 million to 2 million distinct CDR3 sequences, 49% of which show up once; 2.1% is in the top ten. Sequenced: blood. The receptors were sampled from a woman in her forties in good health.

The rearrangement joins TRBV11-2 to TRBJ2-7; 14 bases line up with TRBD2. Germline CDR1 SGHAT, CDR2 FQNNGV. The CDR3 loop spans 15 amino acids. V dropped 6 bases and J dropped 5; count of bases not matched to a gene: 6. As DNA, the CDR3 is TGTGCCAGCAGAAGGACTAGCGGGGGGCGGGACGAGCAGTACTTC. Protein: CASRRTSGGRDEQYF.

This clonotype was recorded a few times. The V gene is TRBV11-2, the J gene TRBJ2-4, with D possibly TRBD1 on 5 matching bases. With the DNA end fitting TRBJ2-7 better, the J assignment may be wrong. The CDR3 is 13 amino acids. Germline V gives CDR1 SGHAT, CDR2 FQNNGV. DNA of the CDR3: TGTGCCAGCAGCTTGGGGCAGGGAATCGAGCAGTACTTC. This gives the protein CASSLGQGIEQYF.

J is TRBJ2-4 and V is TRBV21-1; the table's D call, TRBD1, has no DNA check behind it. The J call could be wrong; TRBJ2-7 is a better fit for the DNA end. TRBV21-1 is described as a pseudogene. CDR3 length: 19 residues. The CDR3 loop is CASSTSKRKRTGVSYEQYF. CDR3 nucleotide sequence: TGTGCCAGCAGCACAAGCAAGCGCAAGAGGACAGGAGTCTCCTACGAGCAGTACTTC.

The chain joins TRBV4-3 to TRBJ2-5; D uncertain. This CDR3 region has 15 residues. Germline V gives CDR1 LGHNA, CDR2 YSLEER. V gave up 4 bases and J gave up 5 bases, with 17 bases separating them. The CDR3 nucleotides read TGCGCCAGCAGCCCCCAAAGGCTCTTAGGGGAGACCCAGTACTTC. It is translated as CASSPQRLLGETQYF.

The J gene is TRBJ1-1, the V gene TRBV6-2 or TRBV6-3; no clear D. Germline V gives CDR1 MNHEY, CDR2 SVGEGT. This CDR3 contains 13 residues. Trimming shortened V by 6 bases and J by 3 bases, and 11 bases separated the two germline ends. The CDR3 is CASRLTVYTEAFF. The CDR3 DNA is TGTGCCAGCAGATTAACGGTATACACTGAAGCTTTCTTT.

The V gene is TRBV20-1, the J gene TRBJ2-1, with 13 bases fitting TRBD2. This CDR3 comprises 18 residues. Germline-derived CDR1 and CDR2 are DFQATT and SNEGSKA (reference sequence). The V and J ends lost 0 bases and 5 bases, in that order; junction bases with no gene match: 10. Written as DNA, the CDR3 is TGCAGTGCTAGAGATCGGACTAGCGGGGGCCTACATAACAATGAGCAGTTCTTC. Translation gives CSARDRTSGGLHNNEQFF.

The chain couples TRBV6-1 to TRBJ1-2; weak D call: TRBD1 (5 bases). The CDR3 covers 13 residues. The germline V and J ends were trimmed by 3 bases and 8 bases, with 13 bases remaining between them. Germline-derived CDR1 and CDR2 are MNHNS and SASEGT. CDR3 residues: CASSDTGLEGYTF. CDR3 nucleotide sequence: TGTGCCAGCAGTGACACAGGCTTAGAGGGCTACACCTTC.

The chain is built from TRBV6-1 and TRBJ2-7, with 7 bases that match TRBD2. The V gene end was trimmed by 4 bases and the J gene end by 3 bases; junction bases not matched to a gene: 18. The CDR3 runs to 18 residues. Looked up from germline, CDR1 is MNHNS and CDR2 is SASEGT. The CDR3 region is CASSGALVVGGSGYEQYF. CDR3 coding DNA: TGTGCCAGCAGTGGCGCCTTGGTCGTGGGGGGGAGTGGCTACGAGCAGTACTTC.

The rearrangement links TRBV27 to TRBJ2-5; D remains unclear. CDR3 length: 14 residues. Germline loops: CDR1 MNHEY, CDR2 SMNVEV (reference sequence). Trimming took 2 bases from V and 5 from J, leaving 12 bases between them. The CDR3 is CASSLTTRPETQYF. The CDR3, as DNA: TGTGCCAGCAGTTTAACGACCAGGCCGGAGACCCAGTACTTC.

The table lists this clonotype with a few counts. The CDR3 DNA reads TGTGCCAGCAGTTTCGGACAGTATGGATATGGCTACACCTTC. Protein product: CASSFGQYGYGYTF. The J gene is TRBJ1-2, the V gene TRBV12-3 or TRBV12-4; weak D call: TRBD1 (6 bases). Trimming took 3 bases from V and 5 from J, leaving 13 bases between them. The CDR3 extends over 14 amino acids.

The chain carries TRBV28 and TRBJ1-2; D is unclear. Per germline, CDR1 MDHEN and CDR2 SYDVKM. This CDR3 spans 15 amino acids. Trimming removed 5 bases from V and 4 bases from J, with 17 bases in between. The CDR3 protein is CASSPGCVKSYGYTF. The DNA for the CDR3 is TGTGCCAGCAGTCCAGGTTGCGTAAAGAGCTATGGCTACACCTTC.

The rearrangement uses TRBV5-6 and TRBJ1-2, with D perhaps matching TRBD1 (5 bases). The CDR3 is 15 amino acids. From germline, CDR1 is SGHDT and CDR2 YYEEEE. V was pared by 4 bases and J by 7 bases, with 20 bases between. CDR3 nucleotide sequence: TGTGCCAGCAGCCGTTTGACTTCAGGGTTAACTGGCTACACCTTC. Amino acid sequence: CASSRLTSGLTGYTF.

At least ten counts were recorded for this clonotype. The gene calls are TRBV4-1 and TRBJ2-7; 8 bases are a match to TRBD1. CDR1 and CDR2 from the germline V gene are MGHRA and YSYEKL. The V segment lost 6 bases and the J segment 5 bases; nucleotides outside the gene matches: 9. The CDR3 consists of 14 residues. CDR3 nucleotide sequence: TGCGCCAGCAGTTACGACAGGGGAATGAACGAGCAGTACTTC. It is translated as CASSYDRGMNEQYF.

The V call is TRBV20-1, the J call TRBJ2-5; 11 bases match TRBD2. The junction had 15 bases not matched to a gene; V was cut back by 6 bases and J by 3 bases. Germline assignment: CDR1 DFQATT and CDR2 SNEGSKA (reference sequence). This CDR3 comprises 17 residues. CDR3 residues: CSAPPASGGPRKETQYF. The CDR3 DNA is TGCAGTGCACCCCCGGCTAGCGGGGGGCCTCGTAAAGAGACCCAGTACTTC.

The chain links TRBV7-9 to TRBJ1-4; 7 bases are a match to TRBD1. Germline V lookup: CDR1 SEHNR, CDR2 FQNEAQ (reference sequence). The CDR3 contains 14 residues. J lost 7 bases, V lost 2 bases, and 4 bases had no gene match. CDR3 loop: CASSLRGGSEKLFF. The CDR3 nucleotides read TGTGCCAGCAGCTTAAGAGGGGGCAGTGAAAAACTGTTTTTT.

In its sample, this clonotype was seen many times. The rearrangement joins TRBV5-1 to TRBJ2-7, with TRBD1 matching over 8 bases. Germline assignment: CDR1 SGHRS and CDR2 YFSETQ. J gave up 2 bases and V 3 bases, and 4 bases lay outside the gene matches. This CDR3 spans 14 amino acids. The CDR3 is CASSSRTGTYEQYF. The CDR3 nucleotides read TGCGCCAGCAGCTCGAGGACAGGGACCTACGAGCAGTACTTC.

This sequence joins TRBV24-1 and TRBJ1-5, with D hard to call. This CDR3 region has 12 residues. Per the germline V gene, CDR1 is KGHDR and CDR2 is SFDVKD. V was clipped by 5 bases and J by 5 bases, with 6 bases between them. CDR3 region: CATSGRDQPQHF. DNA of the CDR3: TGTGCCACCAGTGGCAGAGATCAGCCCCAGCATTTT.

This clonotype showed up just a few times. The genes are TRBV6-5 and TRBJ2-7, with 11 nucleotides matching TRBD2. Near its end, the DNA agrees better with TRBJ2-5, so the J call may be wrong. The CDR3 has 15 residues. Germline-derived CDR1 and CDR2 are MNHEY and SVGAGI. DNA of the CDR3: TGTGCCAGCAGGGGTAGCGGGGGGGCCTTTGAGACCCAGTACTTC. Translated: CASRGSGGAFETQYF.

The V and J genes are TRBV27 and TRBJ2-1, with D tentatively TRBD2 (5 bases). The germline CDR1 and CDR2 sequences are MNHEY and SMNVEV (reference sequence). V lost 7 bases, J lost 1 base, and 17 bases lay in between. The CDR3 is 16 residues long. The CDR3 nucleotides read TGTGCCAGCACCCCCTTCCCGACTAATTCCTACAATGAGCAGTTCTTC. Its protein is CASTPFPTNSYNEQFF.

This clonotype was seen a handful of times. The CDR3 coding sequence is TGTGCTAGTGGCCCCCTACCTGGGGGGAAGGACGAGACCCAGTACTTC. It encodes CASGPLPGGKDETQYF. The gene calls are TRBV12-5 and TRBJ2-5; the D gene is possibly TRBD2 (6 bases). The V and J ends lost 6 bases and 5 bases respectively, with 22 bases between them. CDR1 and CDR2 from the germline V gene are LGHNT and FRNRAP. The CDR3 length is 16 residues.